This T cell receptor (beta chain) originates from a study of control samples from healthy donors and cancer patients. The assay was immunoSEQ multiplex PCR, and TCRdb's table has in-frame clones only and misses some. The sample records around 130,000 clones, about 88% being singletons. Germline lookup yields CDR1 MRHNA and CDR2 SNTAGT. The CDR3 consists of 13 residues. V shed 7 bases and J shed 9 bases, with 15 bases lying between them. The clonotype originates from a man in his fifties or sixties in good health. The V gene is TRBV6-4, the J gene TRBJ1-4; D is unclear. The sample consisted of blood. CDR3 loop: CASNPNRFQKLFF. CDR3 nucleotides: TGTGCCAGCAACCCCAACCGGTTCCAAAAACTGTTTTTT.